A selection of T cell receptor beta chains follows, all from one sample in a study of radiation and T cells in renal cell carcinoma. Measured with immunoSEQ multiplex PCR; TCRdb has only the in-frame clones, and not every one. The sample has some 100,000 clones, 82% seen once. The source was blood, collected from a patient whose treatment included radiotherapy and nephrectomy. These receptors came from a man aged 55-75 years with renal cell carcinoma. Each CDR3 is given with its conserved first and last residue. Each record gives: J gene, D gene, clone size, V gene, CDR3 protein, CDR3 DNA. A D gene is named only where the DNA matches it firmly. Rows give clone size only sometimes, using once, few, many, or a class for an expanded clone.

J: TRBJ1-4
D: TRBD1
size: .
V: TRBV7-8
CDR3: CASSLGGQVYEKLFF
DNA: TGTGCCAGCAGCTTAGGTGGACAGGTCTATGAAAAACTGTTTTTT

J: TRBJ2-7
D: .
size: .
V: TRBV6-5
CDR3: CASSYSLTGTYEQYF
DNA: TGTGCCAGCAGTTATTCCCTAACAGGGACCTACGAGCAGTACTTC

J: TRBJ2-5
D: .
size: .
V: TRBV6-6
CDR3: CATRPEGETQYF
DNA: TGTGCCACTCGACCAGAGGGGGAGACCCAGTACTTC

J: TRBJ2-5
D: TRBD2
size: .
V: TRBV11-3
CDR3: CASSSPSGSGRETQYF
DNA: TGTGCCAGCAGCTCGCCTAGCGGGAGTGGGCGAGAGACCCAGTACTTC

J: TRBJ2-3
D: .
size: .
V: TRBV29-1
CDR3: CSVDRGTSTDTQYF
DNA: TGCAGCGTGGATAGAGGGACCAGCACAGATACGCAGTATTTT

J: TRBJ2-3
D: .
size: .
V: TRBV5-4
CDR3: CASSLESDTQYF
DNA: TGTGCCAGCAGCTTGGAATCAGATACGCAGTATTTT

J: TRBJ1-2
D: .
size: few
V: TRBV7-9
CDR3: CASSIQGNSYGYTF
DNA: TGTGCCAGCAGCATACAGGGTAATAGCTATGGCTACACCTTC

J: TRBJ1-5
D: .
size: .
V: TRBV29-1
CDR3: CSVIQGSNQPQHF
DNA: TGCAGCGTGATACAGGGAAGCAATCAGCCCCAGCATTTT

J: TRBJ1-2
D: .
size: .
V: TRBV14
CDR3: CASSQAGNYGYTF
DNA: TGTGCCAGCAGCCAAGCGGGGAACTATGGCTACACCTTC

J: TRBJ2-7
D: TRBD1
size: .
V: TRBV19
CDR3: CASSIASPGQAGHEQYF
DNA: TGTGCCAGTAGTATAGCCTCACCGGGACAGGCAGGACACGAGCAGTACTTC

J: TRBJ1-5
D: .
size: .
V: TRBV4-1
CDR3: CASSQRLNQPQHF
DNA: TGCGCCAGCAGCCAAAGACTAAATCAGCCCCAGCATTTT

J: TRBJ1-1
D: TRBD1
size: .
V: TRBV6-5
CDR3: CASRRDSQSEAFF
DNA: TGTGCCAGCAGGCGGGACAGCCAGTCTGAAGCTTTCTTT

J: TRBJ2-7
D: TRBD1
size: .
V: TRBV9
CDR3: CASSDERTGGFEQYF
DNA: TGTGCCAGCAGCGATGAGAGGACAGGGGGCTTCGAGCAGTACTTC

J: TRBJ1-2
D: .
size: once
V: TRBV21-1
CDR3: CASGCKGDRGEKVYTF
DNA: TGTGCCAGCGGCTGTAAAGGAGACAGGGGGGAAAAGGTCTACACCTTC

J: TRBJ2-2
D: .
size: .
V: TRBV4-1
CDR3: CASSQGPQAPWGLFETGELFF
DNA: TGCGCCAGCAGCCAAGGGCCCCAAGCTCCGTGGGGGTTGTTTGAGACCGGGGAGCTGTTTTTT

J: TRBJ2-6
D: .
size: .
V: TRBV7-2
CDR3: CASSLGRGANVLTF
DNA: TGTGCCAGCAGCTTAGGGCGTGGGGCCAACGTCCTGACTTTC

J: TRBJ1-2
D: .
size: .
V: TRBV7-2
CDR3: CASSLATGGLVDGYTF
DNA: TGTGCCAGCAGCTTAGCGACAGGAGGGCTGGTGGATGGCTACACCTTC

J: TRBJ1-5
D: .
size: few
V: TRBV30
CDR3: CAWSSRWDQPQHF
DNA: TGTGCCTGGAGTTCTCGTTGGGATCAGCCCCAGCATTTT

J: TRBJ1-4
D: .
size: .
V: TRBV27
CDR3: CAAKSRFNEKLFF
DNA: TGTGCCGCGAAAAGCAGATTTAATGAAAAACTGTTTTTT

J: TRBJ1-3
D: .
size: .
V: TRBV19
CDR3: CASSQVSISGNTIYF
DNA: TGTGCCAGTAGCCAGGTCTCCATCTCTGGAAACACCATATATTTT

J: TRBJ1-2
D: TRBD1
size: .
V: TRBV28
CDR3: CAIAVGQGGRGGYTF
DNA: TGTGCCATCGCGGTTGGACAGGGAGGGCGTGGTGGCTACACCTTC

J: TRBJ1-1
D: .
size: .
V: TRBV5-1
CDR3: CASSRDGNTEAFF
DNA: TGCGCCAGCAGCAGAGACGGGAACACTGAAGCTTTCTTT

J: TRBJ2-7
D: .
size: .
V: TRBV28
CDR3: CASSQLNFNVLNYEQYF
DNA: TGTGCCAGCAGTCAACTGAACTTCAACGTTCTCAACTACGAGCAGTACTTC

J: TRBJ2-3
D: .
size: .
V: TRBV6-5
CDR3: CASSYSLGTDTQYF
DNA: TGTGCCAGCAGTTACTCGTTGGGGACAGATACGCAGTATTTT

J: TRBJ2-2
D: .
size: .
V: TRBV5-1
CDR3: CASSLSPNTGELFF
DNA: TGCGCCAGCAGCTTATCCCCGAACACCGGGGAGCTGTTTTTT

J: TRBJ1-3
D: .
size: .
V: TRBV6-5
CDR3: CASSSPGTIYF
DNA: TGTGCCAGCAGTTCCCCCGGCACCATATATTTT

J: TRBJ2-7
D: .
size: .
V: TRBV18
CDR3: CASSPREVTSGEQYF
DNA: TGTGCCAGCTCACCGAGGGAGGTAACTTCGGGCGAGCAGTACTTC

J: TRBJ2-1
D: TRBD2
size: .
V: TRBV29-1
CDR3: CSVGRVGGRGRQFF
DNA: TGCAGCGTTGGCCGAGTAGGCGGGAGGGGCCGGCAGTTCTTC

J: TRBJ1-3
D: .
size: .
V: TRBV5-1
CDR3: CASSLGAGEDGNTIYF
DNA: TGCGCCAGCAGCTTGGGTGCGGGAGAGGATGGAAACACCATATATTTT

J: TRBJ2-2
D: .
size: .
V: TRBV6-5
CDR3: CASSSQVPGELFF
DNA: TGTGCCAGCAGCTCACAGGTCCCCGGGGAGCTGTTTTTT

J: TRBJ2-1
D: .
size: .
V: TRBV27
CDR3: CASGLGNEQFF
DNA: TGTGCCAGCGGGTTAGGCAATGAGCAGTTCTTC

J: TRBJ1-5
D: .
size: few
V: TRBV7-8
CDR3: CASSLEGEYQPQHF
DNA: TGTGCCAGCAGCTTAGAAGGGGAATATCAGCCCCAGCATTTT

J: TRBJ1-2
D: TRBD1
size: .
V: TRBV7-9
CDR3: CASSLAVGGADYGYTF
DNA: TGTGCCAGCAGCTTAGCGGTAGGGGGCGCGGACTATGGCTACACCTTC

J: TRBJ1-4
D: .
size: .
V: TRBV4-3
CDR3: CASSQGPPEKLFF
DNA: TGCGCCAGCAGCCAAGGCCCCCCTGAAAAACTGTTTTTT

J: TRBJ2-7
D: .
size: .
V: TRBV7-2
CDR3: CASSLDAGWGEQYF
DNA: TGTGCCAGCAGCTTAGATGCGGGGTGGGGGGAGCAGTACTTC

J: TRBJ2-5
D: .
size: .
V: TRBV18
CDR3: CASSPLPNSNRRETQYF
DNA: TGTGCCAGCTCACCACTTCCAAACAGTAATCGTCGAGAGACCCAGTACTTC

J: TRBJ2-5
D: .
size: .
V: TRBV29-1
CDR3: CSVEMAVGVVQYF
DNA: TGCAGCGTTGAAATGGCAGTTGGGGTTGTCCAGTACTTC

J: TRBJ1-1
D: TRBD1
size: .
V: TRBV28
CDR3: CASSSTGDGYTEAFF
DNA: TGTGCCAGCAGCTCTACAGGGGATGGATACACTGAAGCTTTCTTT

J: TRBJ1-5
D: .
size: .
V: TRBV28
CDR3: CASSFQPNQPQHF
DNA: TGTGCCAGCAGTTTCCAGCCCAATCAGCCCCAGCATTTT

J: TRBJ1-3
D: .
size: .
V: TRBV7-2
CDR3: CASSLMSQSSIYF
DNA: TGTGCCAGCAGCTTAATGAGCCAGTCTTCCATATATTTT

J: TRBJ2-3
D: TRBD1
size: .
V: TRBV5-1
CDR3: CASSSPGQGASDTQYF
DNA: TGCGCCAGCAGCTCGCCGGGACAGGGGGCATCAGATACGCAGTATTTT

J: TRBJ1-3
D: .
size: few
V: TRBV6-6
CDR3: CASSYLAGSGNTIYF
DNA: TGTGCCAGCAGTTACTTGGCGGGCTCTGGAAACACCATATATTTT

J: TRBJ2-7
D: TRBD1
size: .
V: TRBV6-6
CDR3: CASIIHGQGVHYEQYF
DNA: TGTGCCAGCATCATACACGGACAGGGAGTTCACTACGAGCAGTACTTC

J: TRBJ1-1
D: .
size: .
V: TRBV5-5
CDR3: CASSSRPAQGNTEAFF
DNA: TGTGCCAGCAGCTCCCGACCCGCGCAGGGGAACACTGAAGCTTTCTTT

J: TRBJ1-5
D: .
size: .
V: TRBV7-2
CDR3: CASSLVGNQPQHF
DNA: TGTGCCAGCAGCTTAGTCGGCAATCAGCCCCAGCATTTT

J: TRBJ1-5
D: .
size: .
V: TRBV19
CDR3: CASMGGGGTLTQHF
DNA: TGTGCCAGTATGGGAGGGGGAGGAACCCTGACCCAGCATTTT

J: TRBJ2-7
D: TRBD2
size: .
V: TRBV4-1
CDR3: CASSQARAGEGYEQYF
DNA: TGCGCCAGCAGCCAAGCAAGGGCGGGAGAAGGGTACGAGCAGTACTTC

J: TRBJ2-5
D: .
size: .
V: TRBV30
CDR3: CAWSLDRHQETQYF
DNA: TGTGCCTGGAGTCTTGACAGACACCAAGAGACCCAGTACTTC